The present T cell receptor beta chain was sequenced within a study of blood T cell repertoires in COVID-19. Germline-derived CDR1 and CDR2 are SGHTA and FQGNSA. The length of the CDR3 is 14 residues. V was pared by 3 bases and J by 2 bases, with 8 bases between. Data came from immunoSEQ multiplex PCR; TCRdb stores just in-frame clones and leaves some out. This sample has 100,000 to 120,000 clones; over 65% occur once, and the top ten carry 1.5% to 2%. The sequence was obtained from a woman aged 40 to 50 with acute or convalescent COVID-19. Sequenced sample: peripheral blood. This chain connects TRBV7-2 to TRBJ1-5, with D hard to call. CDR3 nucleotide sequence: TGTGCCAGCAGCTTCAAAGGAGGCAATCAGCCCCAGCATTTT. Translating gives CASSFKGGNQPQHF.